What follows is one TCR beta chain and its context. Germline loops: CDR1 SGHVS, CDR2 FNYEAQ. The CDR3 spans 14 residues. The V segment lost 4 bases and the J segment 5 bases; nucleotides outside the gene matches: 7. Generated by immunoSEQ multiplex PCR, the TCRdb table keeps only in-frame clones and is missing some. The data show roughly 88,000 clones, with roughly four fifths seen just once and 0.75% to 0.85% held by the top ten. This entry comes from a study of radiotherapy plus CTLA-4 blockade in lung cancer. Material: peripheral blood, obtained from a patient treated with radiotherapy plus ipilimumab. This clonotype was obtained from a human donor with non-small cell lung cancer who had stable disease on radiotherapy plus ipilimumab. The V call is TRBV7-6, the J call TRBJ2-5; 7 bases are shared with TRBD1. CDR3 protein: CASSSIDRAETQYF. The CDR3 DNA is TGTGCCAGCAGCTCAATTGACAGGGCGGAGACCCAGTACTTC.